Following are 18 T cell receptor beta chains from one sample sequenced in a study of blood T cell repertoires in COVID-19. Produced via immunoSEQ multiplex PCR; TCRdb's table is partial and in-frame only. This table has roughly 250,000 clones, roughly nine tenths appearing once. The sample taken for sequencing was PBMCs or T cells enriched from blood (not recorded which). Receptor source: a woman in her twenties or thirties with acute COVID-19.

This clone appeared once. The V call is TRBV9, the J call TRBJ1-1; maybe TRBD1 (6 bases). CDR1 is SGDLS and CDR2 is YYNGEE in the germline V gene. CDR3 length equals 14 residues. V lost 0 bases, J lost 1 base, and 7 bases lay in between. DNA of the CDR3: TGTGCCAGCAGCGTAGCAGGGGCGAACACTGAAGCTTTCTTT. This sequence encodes CASSVAGANTEAFF.

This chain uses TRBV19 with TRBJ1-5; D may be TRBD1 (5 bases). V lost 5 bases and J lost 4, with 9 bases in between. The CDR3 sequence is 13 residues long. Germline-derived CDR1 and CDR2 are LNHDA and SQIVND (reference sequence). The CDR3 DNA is TGTGCCAGTAGTGACCAGGGAAATCAGCCCCAGCATTTT. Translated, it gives CASSDQGNQPQHF.

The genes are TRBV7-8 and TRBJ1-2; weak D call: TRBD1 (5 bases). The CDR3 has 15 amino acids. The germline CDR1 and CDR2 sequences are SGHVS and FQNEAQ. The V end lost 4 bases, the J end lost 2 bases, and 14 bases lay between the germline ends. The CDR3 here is CASSSLSAGNYGYTF. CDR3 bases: TGTGCCAGCAGCTCTCTATCGGCAGGGAACTATGGCTACACCTTC.

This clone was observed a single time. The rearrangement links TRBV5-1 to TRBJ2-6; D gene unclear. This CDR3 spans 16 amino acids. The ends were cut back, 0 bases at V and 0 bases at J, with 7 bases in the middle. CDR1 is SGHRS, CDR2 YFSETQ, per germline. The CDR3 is CASSLATGSGANVLTF. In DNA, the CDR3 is TGCGCCAGCAGCTTGGCCACCGGCTCTGGGGCCAACGTCCTGACTTTC. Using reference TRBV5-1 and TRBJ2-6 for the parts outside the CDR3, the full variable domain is KAGVTQTPRYLIKTRGQQVTLSCSPISGHRSVSWYQQTPGQGLQFLFEYFSETQRNKGNFPGRFSGRQFSNSRSEMNVSTLELGDSALYLCASSLATGSGANVLTFGAGSRLTVL.

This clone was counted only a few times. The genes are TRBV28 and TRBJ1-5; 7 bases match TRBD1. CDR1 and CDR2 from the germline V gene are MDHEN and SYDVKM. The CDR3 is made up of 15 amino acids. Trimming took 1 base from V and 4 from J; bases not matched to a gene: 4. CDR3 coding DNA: TGTGCCAGCAGTTTATTGGACAGGAGGAATCAGCCCCAGCATTTT. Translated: CASSLLDRRNQPQHF.

The CDR3 here is CASSRRQGSNEQFF. Here the CDR3 DNA reads TGTGCCAGCAGTCGGCGACAGGGGAGCAATGAGCAGTTCTTC. This chain joins TRBV2 and TRBJ2-1; 8 nucleotides line up with TRBD1. The ends lost 5 bases at V and 6 bases at J; junction bases unmatched: 6. Looked up from germline, CDR1 is SNHLY and CDR2 is FYNNEI. The CDR3 contains 14 residues.

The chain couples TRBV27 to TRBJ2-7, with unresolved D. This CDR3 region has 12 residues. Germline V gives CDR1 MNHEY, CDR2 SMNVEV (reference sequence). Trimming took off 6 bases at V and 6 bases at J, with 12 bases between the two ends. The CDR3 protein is CASSSPLAEQYF. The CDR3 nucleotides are TGTGCCAGCAGCAGTCCGCTGGCCGAGCAGTACTTC.

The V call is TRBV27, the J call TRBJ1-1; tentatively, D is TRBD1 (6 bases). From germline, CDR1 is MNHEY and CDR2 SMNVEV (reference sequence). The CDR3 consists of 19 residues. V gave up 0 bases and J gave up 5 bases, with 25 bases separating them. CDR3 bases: TGTGCCAGCAGTTTATCGGTTTTCAGCGAACAGGGCCGGTTAACTGAAGCTTTCTTT. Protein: CASSLSVFSEQGRLTEAFF.

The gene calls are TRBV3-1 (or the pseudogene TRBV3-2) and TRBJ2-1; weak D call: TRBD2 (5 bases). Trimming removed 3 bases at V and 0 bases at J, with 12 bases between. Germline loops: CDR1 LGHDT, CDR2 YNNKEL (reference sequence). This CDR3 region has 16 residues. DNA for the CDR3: TGTGCCAGCAGCCAGTGGCAAGCGGTCTCCTACAATGAGCAGTTCTTC. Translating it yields CASSQWQAVSYNEQFF.

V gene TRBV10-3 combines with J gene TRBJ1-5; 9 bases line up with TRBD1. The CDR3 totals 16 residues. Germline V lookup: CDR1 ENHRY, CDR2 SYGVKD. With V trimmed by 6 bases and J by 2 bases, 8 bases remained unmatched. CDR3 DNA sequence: TGTGCCATCAGCGGACAGGGGAGCGGTGGCAATCAGCCCCAGCATTTT. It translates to CAISGQGSGGNQPQHF.

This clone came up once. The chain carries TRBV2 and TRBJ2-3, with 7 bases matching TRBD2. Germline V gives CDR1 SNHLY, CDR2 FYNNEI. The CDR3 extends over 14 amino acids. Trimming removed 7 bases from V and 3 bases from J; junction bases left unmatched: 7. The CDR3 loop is CASTVAGVTDTQYF. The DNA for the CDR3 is TGTGCCAGCACCGTCGCGGGGGTGACAGATACGCAGTATTTT.

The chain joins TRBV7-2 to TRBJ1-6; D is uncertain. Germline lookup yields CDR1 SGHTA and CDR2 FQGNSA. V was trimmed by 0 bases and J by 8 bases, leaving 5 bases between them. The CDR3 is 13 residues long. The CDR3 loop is CASSLAGHSPLHF. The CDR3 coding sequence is TGTGCCAGCAGCTTAGCGGGCCATTCACCCCTCCACTTT.

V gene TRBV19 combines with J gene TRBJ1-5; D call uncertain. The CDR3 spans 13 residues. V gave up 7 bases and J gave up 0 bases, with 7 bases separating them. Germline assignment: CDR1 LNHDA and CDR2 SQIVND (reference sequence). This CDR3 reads CASMSYSNQPQHF. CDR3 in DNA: TGTGCCAGTATGTCGTATAGCAATCAGCCCCAGCATTTT.

CDR3 bases: TGTGCCAGCAGTTTTTCGTCGGTGGTTCAGCCCCAGCATTTT. Translating it yields CASSFSSVVQPQHF. The chain recombines TRBV27 with TRBJ1-5, with unresolved D. There are 14 residues in the CDR3. The V gene's germline CDR1 is MNHEY and CDR2 SMNVEV (reference sequence). V lost 3 bases to trimming and J lost 6 bases, with 12 bases between them.

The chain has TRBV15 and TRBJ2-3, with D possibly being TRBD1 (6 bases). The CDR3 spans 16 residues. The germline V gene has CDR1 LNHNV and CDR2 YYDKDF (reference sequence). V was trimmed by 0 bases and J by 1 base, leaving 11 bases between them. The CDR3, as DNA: TGTGCCACCAGCAGAGACCAAAACAGGGGCACAGATACGCAGTATTTT. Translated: CATSRDQNRGTDTQYF.

For the CDR3, the DNA is TGTGCCAGCAGCCCGGGACAGGGCTACCACGAGCAGTACTTC. Amino acids: CASSPGQGYHEQYF. The chain links TRBV7-3 to TRBJ2-7, with TRBD1 matching over 9 bases. The V gene end was trimmed by 5 bases and the J gene end by 5 bases; junction bases not matched to a gene: 7. The V gene's germline CDR1 is SGHTA and CDR2 FQGTGA. The CDR3 length is 14 residues.

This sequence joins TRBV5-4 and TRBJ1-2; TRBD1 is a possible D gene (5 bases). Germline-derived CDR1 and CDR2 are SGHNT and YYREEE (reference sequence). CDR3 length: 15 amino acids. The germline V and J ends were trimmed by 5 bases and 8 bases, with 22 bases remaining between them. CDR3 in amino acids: CASSLGALGYSGYTF. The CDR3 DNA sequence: TGTGCCAGCAGTCTTGGGGCACTGGGTTACTCCGGCTACACCTTC.

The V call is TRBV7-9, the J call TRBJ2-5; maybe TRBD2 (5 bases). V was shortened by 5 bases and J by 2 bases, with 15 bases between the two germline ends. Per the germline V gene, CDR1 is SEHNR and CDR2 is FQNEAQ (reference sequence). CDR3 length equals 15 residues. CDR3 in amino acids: CASSHVVRGQETQYF. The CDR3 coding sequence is TGTGCCAGCAGCCACGTCGTTAGAGGGCAAGAGACCCAGTACTTC.